Presented here are 22 T cell receptor beta chains from one specimen sequenced in a study of blood T cell repertoires in COVID-19. The assay was immunoSEQ multiplex PCR, and TCRdb's table has in-frame clones only and misses some. The sample holds 250,000 to 300,000 clones, approximately 90% seen once. The sample comprised PBMCs or T cells enriched from blood (not recorded which). These receptor sequences come from a woman aged 40 to 55 with acute COVID-19.

The V gene is TRBV6-4, the J gene TRBJ2-1, with D unresolved. V dropped 0 bases and J dropped 0 bases, with 9 bases sitting between them. Germline values: CDR1 MRHNA, CDR2 SNTAGT. The CDR3 has 16 residues. CDR3 bases: TGTGCCAGCAGTGACTCCTTCACGAGCTCCTACAATGAGCAGTTCTTC. Translating gives CASSDSFTSSYNEQFF.

The CDR3 coding sequence is TGTGCCAGCGGGCGGGGACTGGAGAACTACAATGAGCAGTTCTTC. Its translation: CASGRGLENYNEQFF. V gene TRBV2 combines with J gene TRBJ2-1, with D tentatively TRBD2 (6 bases). This CDR3 has 15 amino acids. V shed 8 bases and J shed 3 bases, with 17 bases lying between them. Per germline, CDR1 SNHLY and CDR2 FYNNEI.

The chain carries TRBV7-2 and TRBJ2-5, with D unclear. V lost 4 bases and J 0 bases, leaving 9 bases between the germline ends. This CDR3 is built from 14 residues. CDR1 and CDR2 (germline): SGHTA, FQGNSA. CDR3 sequence (DNA): TGTGCCAGCAGCTCCTTTCCGTACCAAGAGACCCAGTACTTC. Protein sequence: CASSSFPYQETQYF.

This chain connects TRBV30 to TRBJ1-5, with 7 bases identical to TRBD1. The length of the CDR3 is 13 residues. The trim removed 5 bases at V and 3 bases at J, leaving 4 bases unmatched. CDR1 and CDR2 (germline): GTSNPN, SVGIG (reference sequence). Here the CDR3 reads CAWDTGANQPQHF. CDR3 in DNA: TGTGCCTGGGATACAGGGGCCAATCAGCCCCAGCATTTT.

The V call is TRBV3-1 (or the pseudogene TRBV3-2), the J call TRBJ2-6; perhaps TRBD1 as D (5 bases). CDR3 length: 16 amino acids. Germline values: CDR1 LGHDT, CDR2 YNNKEL (reference sequence). Trimming left V 4 bases short and J 3 bases short, with 13 bases between. In DNA form, the CDR3 reads TGTGCCAGCAGCCTCCCCCAAGGGGATGGGGCCAACGTCCTGACTTTC. Translating it yields CASSLPQGDGANVLTF.

The chain couples TRBV18 to TRBJ2-1; 7 bases agree with TRBD1. J was trimmed by 10 bases and V by 1 base; bases with no gene match: 16. This CDR3 has 17 amino acids. Germline V CDR1 and CDR2: KGHSH, LQKENI. CDR3 DNA sequence: TGTGCCAGCTCACCACTCATCAGGGGGTCCGGGGCGAGGGAGCAGTTCTTC. It encodes CASSPLIRGSGAREQFF.

The chain has TRBV2 and TRBJ1-2; 8 bases are a match to TRBD1. Germline trimming cut 3 bases from V and 8 bases from J; bases unmatched to any gene: 8. The CDR3 is 14 amino acids. Germline CDR1 and CDR2: SNHLY and FYNNEI. The CDR3 is CASSDGTGGWGYTF. As DNA, the CDR3 is TGTGCCAGCAGTGACGGGACAGGAGGTTGGGGCTACACCTTC.

This chain connects TRBV10-3 to TRBJ2-3, with 10 bases fitting TRBD2. Germline CDR1 and CDR2: ENHRY and SYGVKD. CDR3 length equals 17 residues. The trim removed 5 bases at V and 0 bases at J, leaving 8 bases unmatched. The CDR3 loop reads CAISNRTSGTSTDTQYF. The CDR3 nucleotides are TGTGCCATCAGTAATCGGACTAGCGGTACTAGCACAGATACGCAGTATTTT.

Points on this clone: Other nucleotide sequences from this sample produce the same CDR3. The V gene is TRBV18, the J gene TRBJ1-2; D possibly corresponds to TRBD1 (5 bases). The CDR3 length is 13 residues. The germline CDR1 and CDR2 sequences are KGHSH and LQKENI. Deletions cut 2 bases from V and 3 bases from J, with 7 bases between. The CDR3 loop reads CASSPDRDYGYTF. The CDR3 DNA reads as TGTGCCAGCTCACCAGACAGAGACTATGGCTACACCTTC.

In its sample, this clone was seen once. The chain recombines TRBV12-3 or TRBV12-4 with TRBJ1-5; unclear D gene. This CDR3 is built from 13 residues. V lost 3 bases and J 0 bases, leaving 3 bases between the germline ends. The CDR3 bases are TGTGCCAGCAGTTTGAGTAGCAATCAGCCCCAGCATTTT. Translating it yields CASSLSSNQPQHF.

The genes are TRBV19 and TRBJ2-2; TRBD2 is a possible D gene (5 bases). This CDR3 has 14 residues. The ends were cut back, 10 bases at V and 1 base at J, with 13 bases in the middle. The germline V gene has CDR1 LNHDA and CDR2 SQIVND (reference sequence). CDR3 protein: CATRPGKNTGELFF. The CDR3 DNA is TGTGCCACTCGGCCGGGAAAGAACACCGGGGAGCTGTTTTTT.

The CDR3 region is CASSTGDRGWETQYF. In DNA, the CDR3 is TGCGCCAGCAGCACCGGGGACAGGGGGTGGGAGACCCAGTACTTC. V and J are TRBV5-1 and TRBJ2-5, with TRBD1 identical over 11 bases. The CDR3 sequence is 15 residues long. Unmatched junction bases numbered 7, after V lost 4 bases and J lost 5 bases. Germline assignment: CDR1 SGHRS and CDR2 YFSETQ.

This rearrangement joins TRBV21-1 to TRBJ2-5; no DNA check was done on the table's D call, TRBD2. TRBV21-1 represents a pseudogene. CDR3 length: 17 residues. The CDR3 sequence: CASSKYSGPVYQETQYF. The CDR3 coding sequence is TGTGCCAGCAGCAAATATAGCGGGCCCGTGTACCAAGAGACCCAGTACTTC.

This chain joins TRBV6-1 and TRBJ2-6, with a possible D match to TRBD1 (5 bases). Between the trimmed V and J ends, which lost 2 bases and 2 bases, there was a span of 10 bases. The CDR3 is 16 residues long. Germline assignment: CDR1 MNHNS and CDR2 SASEGT. DNA of the CDR3: TGTGCCAGCAGTGAAAGAGGCAGGGCTGGGGCCAACGTCCTGACTTTC. Residues: CASSERGRAGANVLTF.

The V call is TRBV7-2, the J call TRBJ1-5, with no clear D. The CDR3 length is 14 residues. Trimming took off 0 bases at V and 0 bases at J, with 3 bases between the two ends. CDR1 and CDR2 (germline): SGHTA, FQGNSA. CDR3 in amino acids: CASSLASSNQPQHF. Here the CDR3 DNA reads TGTGCCAGCAGCTTAGCGAGTAGCAATCAGCCCCAGCATTTT.

V is TRBV7-8 and J is TRBJ1-2; D gene uncertain. Germline V gives CDR1 SGHVS, CDR2 FQNEAQ. The CDR3 runs to 14 residues. V was shortened by 2 bases and J by 2 bases, with 9 bases between the two germline ends. CDR3 in DNA: TGTGCCAGCAGCTTAATGGCAGGCAACTATGGCTACACCTTC. Translated, it gives CASSLMAGNYGYTF.

The chain is built from TRBV5-8 and TRBJ2-4; possible D gene TRBD2, 6 bases. V gave up 5 bases and J gave up 2 bases, with 14 bases separating them. The germline V gene has CDR1 SGHTS and CDR2 YDEGEE. The CDR3 is 15 amino acids. CDR3: CASSPRGGPKNIQYF. CDR3 bases: TGTGCCAGCAGTCCCCGGGGAGGTCCCAAAAACATTCAGTACTTC.

The V call is TRBV29-1, the J call TRBJ2-1; 9 nucleotides align to TRBD2. From germline, CDR1 is SQVTM and CDR2 ANQGSEA. This CDR3 is 17 amino acids long. Trimming cost V 1 base and J 4 bases; bases outside gene matches: 11. CDR3 amino acids: CSVEGRIAGVPYNEQFF. CDR3 nucleotides: TGCAGCGTTGAAGGGCGAATAGCGGGAGTGCCGTACAATGAGCAGTTCTTC.

V and J are TRBV2 and TRBJ1-2, with D perhaps matching TRBD1 (6 bases). The V end lost 6 bases, the J end lost 8 bases, and 16 bases lay between the germline ends. Germline V gene sequence: CDR1 SNHLY, CDR2 FYNNEI. This CDR3 has 13 residues. The CDR3 spells CASRHYREGGYTF. In DNA form, the CDR3 reads TGTGCCAGCAGACATTACAGGGAGGGGGGCTACACCTTC.

The genes are TRBV4-2 and TRBJ2-7, with 11 positions matching TRBD2. Germline V lookup: CDR1 LGHNA, CDR2 YNFKEQ. CDR3 length: 17 residues. V dropped 1 base and J dropped 0; count of bases not matched to a gene: 5. CDR3 coding DNA: TGTGCCAGCAGCCAAGCGAGTAGCGGGGGGGCCTCCTACGAGCAGTACTTC. Encoded protein: CASSQASSGGASYEQYF.

The genes are TRBV7-6 and TRBJ1-1; D might be TRBD1 (5 bases). CDR3 size: 14 residues. Trimming removed 2 bases from V and 5 bases from J, with 12 bases in between. Germline V CDR1 and CDR2: SGHVS, FNYEAQ. CDR3 amino acids: CASSLSQGETEAFF. The CDR3 DNA sequence: TGTGCCAGCAGCTTATCCCAGGGCGAGACTGAAGCTTTCTTT.

V and J are TRBV6-2 or TRBV6-3 and TRBJ2-2, with TRBD2 identical over 9 bases. J lost 5 bases, V lost 2 bases, and 9 bases had no gene match. Germline V gene data show CDR1 as MNHEY and CDR2 as SVGEGT. The length of the CDR3 is 17 residues. Here the CDR3 reads CASSYAAGGPRTGELFF. CDR3 in DNA: TGTGCCAGCAGTTACGCAGCGGGGGGCCCGAGGACCGGGGAGCTGTTTTTT.